This TCR beta chain is drawn from a study of long-term antiretroviral therapy in people with HIV. Study findings and constraints: Comparison with controls showed narrower CDR3 length ranges in HIV repertoires. Collection of the blood took place between about 2004 and 2018. The ART regimens in use then may have been less effective than current ones.

Trimming cost V 8 bases and J 1 base, with 16 bases left between them. The CDR3 runs to 15 residues. The germline V gene has CDR1 ENHRY and CDR2 SYGVKD. Comments on this clone: The antigen is undetermined.

Version v3.0 of the immunoSEQ assay ran at survey level. Here immunoSEQ multiplex PCR was the method, and the copy in TCRdb shows in-frame clones only, minus some. The table includes approximately 18,000 clones, approximately 89% detected once. Every one of the participants with HIV received treatment in the United States. The sample in question was unsorted PBMCs, obtained 0.6 years after starting antiretroviral therapy. The TCR comes from a woman aged 40 to 55 with HIV. This chain links TRBV10-3 with TRBJ2-3, with D possibly being TRBD1 (6 bases). This CDR3 reads CAIRRQAERTDTQYF. Here the CDR3 DNA reads TGTGCCATCCGAAGACAGGCAGAACGCACAGATACGCAGTATTTT.